The T cell receptor beta chain described here comes from a study of T cell responses to AZD1222 COVID-19 vaccine. Findings and caveats of the study: Only five to seven individuals given AZD1222 were seropositive at baseline. CD4 TCRs associated with vaccination spanned spike, dominating at 160-218 and 743-854. Compared with day 0, the breadth and depth of the Spike-specific TCR repertoire rose significantly after two doses of AZD1222.

With 1 base clipped from V and 11 bases from J, the junction kept 4 bases outside the gene matches. This CDR3 has 12 amino acids. On this clone itself: Antigen unknown.

Pooling was applied to second doses at about 4 or about 12 weeks. Measured with immunoSEQ multiplex PCR; TCRdb has only the in-frame clones, and not every one. The table includes roughly 100,000 clones, about 90% detected once. This sequence was found in an adult who received the AZD1222 COVID-19 vaccine. This rearrangement joins TRBV12-3 or TRBV12-4 to TRBJ1-1; 7 bases are a match to TRBD1. The sample consisted of peripheral blood, taken 28 days after the second AZD1222 dose. CDR3 residues: CASSLVGRGAFF. The CDR3 bases are TGTGCCAGCAGTTTAGTTGGCAGGGGGGCTTTCTTT.